This TCR beta chain stems from a study of blood T cells in healthy people across ages. This clonotype was counted between two and nine times. A sample-barcoded 5' primer and a J-beta primer mix were used in a second PCR of roughly 7 to 12 cycles. TCRdb called the 5' RACE reads again in MiXCR, with one record for every CDR3 protein. The table includes some 700,000 distinct CDR3 sequences, more than 40% detected once. Input material: blood. This TCR was sampled from a woman aged 55-75 years in good health.

The CDR3 region is CSANIQVEQYF. Written as DNA, the CDR3 is TGCAGTGCTAATATCCAGGTCGAGCAGTACTTC. The chain couples TRBV20-1 to TRBJ2-5; D remains unclear. The DNA matches TRBJ2-7 better at its end, which makes the J call doubtful. Per germline, CDR1 DFQATT and CDR2 SNEGSKA (reference sequence). The CDR3 runs to 11 residues.